A single sample is the source of the 27 T cell receptor beta chains below, sequenced in a study of cytomegalovirus exposure and HLA in healthy donors. This PCR relied on a set of 60 Vbeta primers and 13 Jbeta primers. Method: immunoSEQ multiplex PCR; TCRdb's copy keeps in-frame clones and lacks some. This sample has fewer than 150,000 clones, with about four fifths found just once. Source material: PBMCs. The source is a male donor in good health and CMV-seronegative.

This clone was seen a single time. Other DNA variants within this sample encode the same CDR3. The chain is built from TRBV7-9 and TRBJ1-3; TRBD1 is a possible D gene (5 bases). V was trimmed by 5 bases and J by 3 bases, leaving 8 bases between them. Germline V gene data show CDR1 as SEHNR and CDR2 as FQNEAQ (reference sequence). CDR3 length equals 13 residues. CDR3 DNA sequence: TGTGCCAGCAGCCCCCAGGGTGGAAACACCATATATTTT. It specifies CASSPQGGNTIYF.

On this clone: One end of the junction fails to match germline, which may point to a read error. The V and J genes are TRBV7-7 and TRBJ2-5, with a possible D match to TRBD1 (5 bases). This CDR3 comprises 14 residues. Germline values: CDR1 SSHAT, CDR2 FNYEAQ (reference sequence). CDR3 in amino acids: CASSLGRVEETQYF. For the CDR3, the DNA is TGTGCTAGCAGCTTAGGCAGGGTAGAGGAGACCCAGTACTTC.

The V and J genes are TRBV11-3 and TRBJ2-2; a weak D match, TRBD2 (5 bases). This CDR3 spans 15 amino acids. Trimming left V 1 base short and J 4 bases short, with 10 bases between. Germline CDR1 reads SGHNT; CDR2 reads YENEEA. The CDR3 DNA reads as TGTGCCAGCAGCTTAGGAGGGTCGGGCACCGGGGAGCTGTTTTTT. Amino acids: CASSLGGSGTGELFF.

The V gene is TRBV25-1, the J gene TRBJ1-6, with D possibly TRBD1 on 5 matching bases. Germline V gives CDR1 MGHDK, CDR2 SYGVNS. Trimming removed 6 bases at V and 7 bases at J, with 10 bases between. This CDR3 is 13 amino acids long. CDR3 DNA sequence: TGTGCCAGCAGGGCAGGGCCGAATTCACCCCTCCACTTT. This codes for CASRAGPNSPLHF.

This clone was observed a single time. The J gene is TRBJ2-2, the V gene TRBV2, with D perhaps matching TRBD2 (5 bases). Trimming took 7 bases from V and 7 from J, leaving 13 bases between them. CDR3 length: 13 amino acids. Germline loops: CDR1 SNHLY, CDR2 FYNNEI. CDR3 DNA sequence: TGTGCCAGCAAGAGGGAAGAGGGCGGGGAGCTGTTTTTT. Its protein product is CASKREEGGELFF.

The chain employs TRBV5-4 and TRBJ2-5; 7 positions agree with TRBD2. The CDR3 has 14 residues. In germline, CDR1 is SGHNT, CDR2 YYREEE (reference sequence). V was pared by 5 bases and J by 2 bases, with 6 bases of the junction left unmatched. The CDR3 loop is CASRDQRGQETQYF. In DNA form, the CDR3 reads TGTGCCAGCAGAGACCAGCGGGGACAAGAGACCCAGTACTTC.

The CDR3 loop reads CASSQEEADYNEQFF. The CDR3 DNA follows: TGCGCCAGCAGCCAAGAGGAAGCGGACTACAATGAGCAGTTCTTC. This sequence joins TRBV4-1 and TRBJ2-1, with a tentative D call TRBD2 (5 bases). Trimming took off 0 bases at V and 3 bases at J, with 9 bases between the two ends. Germline lookup yields CDR1 MGHRA and CDR2 YSYEKL. This CDR3 spans 15 amino acids.

The chain is built from TRBV9 and TRBJ2-2; 8 bases are shared with TRBD2. The CDR3 runs to 15 residues. The junction had 2 bases not matched to a gene; V was cut back by 0 bases and J by 4 bases. CDR1 is SGDLS and CDR2 is YYNGEE in the germline V gene. CDR3 DNA: TGTGCCAGCAGCGTAGCGGGAGGGGTCACCGGGGAGCTGTTTTTT. Protein: CASSVAGGVTGELFF.

The chain is built from TRBV30 and TRBJ1-2, with a possible D match to TRBD1 (5 bases). Trimming cost V 4 bases and J 4 bases, with 10 bases left between them. The CDR3 totals 12 residues. Germline V lookup: CDR1 GTSNPN, CDR2 SVGIG (reference sequence). The CDR3 bases are TGTGCCTGGACCCCGGGGGGCTATGGCTACACCTTC. Its translation: CAWTPGGYGYTF. The full variable domain, with the rest looked up from reference TRBV30 and TRBJ1-2, is SQTIHQWPATLVQPVGSPLSLECTVEGTSNPNLYWYRQAAGRGLQLLFYSVGIGQISSEVPQNLSASRPQDRQFILSSKKLLLSDSGFYLCAWTPGGYGYTFGSGTRLTVV.

The CDR3 DNA follows: TGTGCCAGCAGCGTTAGGGGAAGCCCCGGGGAGCTGTTTTTT. It encodes CASSVRGSPGELFF. The chain is built from TRBV9 and TRBJ2-2, with a weak D call TRBD1 (5 bases). Germline-derived CDR1 and CDR2 are SGDLS and YYNGEE. The CDR3 runs to 14 residues. V lost 2 bases to trimming and J lost 6 bases, with 11 bases between them.

The chain recombines TRBV9 with TRBJ1-2; 8 bases fit TRBD1. The germline CDR1 and CDR2 sequences are SGDLS and YYNGEE. Trimming cost V 0 bases and J 4 bases; bases outside gene matches: 2. The CDR3 extends over 14 amino acids. The CDR3 is CASSVGDRIYGYTF. CDR3 coding DNA: TGTGCCAGCAGCGTAGGGGACAGGATCTATGGCTACACCTTC.

This clone turned up a few times. This chain links TRBV19 with TRBJ2-3; TRBD2 matches 7 bases. CDR1 and CDR2 (germline): LNHDA, SQIVND (reference sequence). The V and J ends lost 10 bases and 3 bases, in that order; junction bases with no gene match: 7. The CDR3 spans 13 residues. The chain's CDR3 is CATRGEGTDTQYF. CDR3 in DNA: TGTGCCACCCGCGGGGAGGGAACAGATACGCAGTATTTT.

V gene TRBV6-5 combines with J gene TRBJ1-2, with unresolved D. The V gene's germline CDR1 is MNHEY and CDR2 SVGAGI. This CDR3 region has 11 residues. Trimming stripped 11 bases from V and 2 bases from J, with 9 bases between. The CDR3 region is CASHTNYGYTF. CDR3 sequence (DNA): TGTGCCTCCCACACGAACTATGGCTACACCTTC.

J is TRBJ1-2 and V is TRBV19; TRBD1 agrees at 9 bases. There are 14 residues in the CDR3. Germline lookup yields CDR1 LNHDA and CDR2 SQIVND (reference sequence). V lost 7 bases, J lost 6 bases, and 9 bases stayed unmatched. The CDR3 coding sequence is TGTGCCAGTATTACCGACGGGACAGGGAATGGCTACACCTTC. It translates to CASITDGTGNGYTF.

The chain combines TRBV4-3 with TRBJ2-5; D remains unclear. The CDR3 has 15 residues. Deletions cut 0 bases from V and 4 bases from J, with 12 bases between. Germline lookup yields CDR1 LGHNA and CDR2 YSLEER. CDR3 amino acids: CASSQEFGERETQYF. The CDR3 DNA sequence: TGCGCCAGCAGCCAAGAGTTCGGAGAGAGAGAGACCCAGTACTTC.

Only a few counts were recorded for this clone. This sequence joins TRBV12-1 and TRBJ2-5; the table's D call TRBD2 went unverified against the DNA. TRBV12-1 is labeled a pseudogene. CDR3 length: 17 amino acids. The CDR3 DNA sequence: TGTGCCAGCAGCTTTGCTCCAGACGTGCGCGGCCAAGAGACCCAGTACTTC. Its translation is CASSFAPDVRGQETQYF.

The chain couples TRBV27 to TRBJ1-2, with 7 bases identical to TRBD1. CDR3 length: 15 residues. V shed 0 bases, J shed 7 bases, and the junction held 8 bases outside the gene matches. CDR1 and CDR2 (germline): MNHEY, SMNVEV (reference sequence). CDR3 protein: CASSLSAGTVTGYTF. The CDR3 DNA is TGTGCCAGCAGTTTATCGGCCGGGACAGTTACTGGCTACACCTTC.

The chain uses TRBV6-1 and TRBJ1-5; 8 bases are shared with TRBD1. CDR3 length equals 14 residues. The V segment lost 6 bases and the J segment 4 bases; nucleotides outside the gene matches: 5. Germline V gene data show CDR1 as MNHNS and CDR2 as SASEGT. Here the CDR3 DNA reads TGTGCCAGCAGGGGGACAGGAGGGAATCAGCCCCAGCATTTT. Translation: CASRGTGGNQPQHF.

The chain combines TRBV19 with TRBJ1-5; D might be TRBD1 (6 bases). The CDR3 is made up of 13 amino acids. Looked up from germline, CDR1 is LNHDA and CDR2 is SQIVND (reference sequence). The V and J ends lost 6 bases and 4 bases respectively, with 10 bases between them. This CDR3 is CASRDRTNQPQHF. CDR3 bases: TGTGCCAGTAGAGACAGGACGAATCAGCCCCAGCATTTT.

This chain uses TRBV19 with TRBJ2-4, with D possibly being TRBD1 (5 bases). With 7 bases removed from V and 0 bases from J, the gap between germline ends came to 7 bases. In germline, CDR1 is LNHDA, CDR2 SQIVND (reference sequence). The CDR3 extends over 13 amino acids. In DNA, the CDR3 is TGTGCCAGTACAGGGTTAGCCAAAAACATTCAGTACTTC. It encodes CASTGLAKNIQYF.

J is TRBJ2-7 and V is TRBV7-2; no clear D gene. The CDR3 has 15 residues. Germline V gene sequence: CDR1 SGHTA, CDR2 FQGNSA. Trimming stripped 5 bases from V and 2 bases from J, with 16 bases between. Here the CDR3 reads CASSSAGGGTYEQYF. The CDR3 coding sequence is TGTGCCAGCAGCAGCGCTGGTGGCGGTACCTACGAGCAGTACTTC. Based on the CDR3 plus reference TRBV7-2 and TRBJ2-7, the full variable domain is GAGVSQSPSNKVTEKGKDVELRCDPISGHTALYWYRQSLGQGLEFLIYFQGNSAPDKSGLPSDRFSAERTGGSVSTLTIQRTQQEDSAVYLCASSSAGGGTYEQYFGPGTRLTVT.

The chain is built from TRBV4-1 and TRBJ2-2; D is perhaps TRBD2 (5 bases). Trimming stripped 1 base from V and 0 bases from J, with 9 bases between. CDR3 length equals 16 residues. In germline, CDR1 is MGHRA, CDR2 YSYEKL. CDR3 in amino acids: CASSQVGGSNTGELFF. The CDR3 nucleotides are TGCGCCAGCAGCCAAGTTGGCGGGTCGAACACCGGGGAGCTGTTTTTT.

The chain joins TRBV30 to TRBJ1-2, with D perhaps matching TRBD1 (5 bases). Trimming took off 5 bases at V and 3 bases at J, with 13 bases between the two ends. The CDR3 totals 13 residues. Germline loops: CDR1 GTSNPN, CDR2 SVGIG (reference sequence). Written as DNA, the CDR3 is TGTGCCTGGGAGGGATCGGGGGACTATGGCTACACCTTC. Translating it yields CAWEGSGDYGYTF.

As DNA, the CDR3 is TGTGCCAGCAGCTTAAACGGTGAGCAGTTCTTC. Amino acid sequence: CASSLNGEQFF. The V call is TRBV11-2, the J call TRBJ2-1; D gene ambiguous. The CDR3 runs 11 residues. The germline CDR1 and CDR2 sequences are SGHAT and FQNNGV. V dropped 2 bases and J dropped 9 bases, with 5 bases sitting between them.

V is TRBV11-2 and J is TRBJ1-6; D might be TRBD1 (5 bases). V was clipped by 5 bases and J by 7 bases, with 18 bases between them. The CDR3 covers 16 residues. Germline CDR1 reads SGHAT; CDR2 reads FQNNGV. For the CDR3, the DNA is TGTGCCAGCAGCCCGCTAAGACAGTTACCCAATTCACCCCTCCACTTT. It specifies CASSPLRQLPNSPLHF.

V usage is TRBV19 and J usage is TRBJ1-3; 10 nucleotides align to TRBD1. Germline V gene lookup returns CDR1 LNHDA and CDR2 SQIVND (reference sequence). V lost 6 bases to trimming and J lost 2 bases; unmatched junction nucleotides: 7. The length of the CDR3 is 16 residues. CDR3 loop: CASSDLDRGPGNTIYF. CDR3 DNA: TGTGCCAGTAGCGATTTAGACAGGGGGCCTGGAAACACCATATATTTT.

This chain uses TRBV2 with TRBJ2-3; D unresolved. Germline CDR1 SNHLY, CDR2 FYNNEI. The ends were cut back, 1 base at V and 6 bases at J, with 5 bases in the middle. CDR3 length: 12 residues. For the CDR3, the DNA is TGTGCCAGCAGTGAAGGGGCGGATACGCAGTATTTT. It encodes CASSEGADTQYF.